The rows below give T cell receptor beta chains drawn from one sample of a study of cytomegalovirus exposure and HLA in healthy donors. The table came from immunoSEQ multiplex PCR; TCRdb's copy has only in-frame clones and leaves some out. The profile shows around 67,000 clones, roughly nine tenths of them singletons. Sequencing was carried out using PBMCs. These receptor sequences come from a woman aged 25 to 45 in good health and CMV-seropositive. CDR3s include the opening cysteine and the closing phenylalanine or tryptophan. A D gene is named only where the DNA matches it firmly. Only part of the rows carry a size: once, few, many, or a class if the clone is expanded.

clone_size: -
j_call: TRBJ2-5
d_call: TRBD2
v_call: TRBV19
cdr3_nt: TGTGCCAGTACTCCTAGCGGAGGGGTCAGGACCCAGTACTTC
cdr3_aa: CASTPSGGVRTQYF

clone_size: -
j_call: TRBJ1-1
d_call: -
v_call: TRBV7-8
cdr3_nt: TGTGCCAGCAGCCCAGCGCGGCGGGGAACTGAAGCTTTCTTT
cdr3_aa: CASSPARRGTEAFF

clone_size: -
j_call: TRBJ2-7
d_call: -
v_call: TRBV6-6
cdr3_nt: TGTGCCAGCAGTTACTATTCGGGACATGAGAACGAGCAGTACTTC
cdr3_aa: CASSYYSGHENEQYF

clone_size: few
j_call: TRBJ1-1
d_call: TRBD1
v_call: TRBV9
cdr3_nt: TGTGCCAGCAGCGCGCTCGGGACAGGAATGAACACTGAAGCTTTCTTT
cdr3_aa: CASSALGTGMNTEAFF

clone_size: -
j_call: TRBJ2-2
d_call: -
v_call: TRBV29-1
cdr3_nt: TGCAGCGTTGAGGGACTCTTCACCGGGGAGCTGTTTTTT
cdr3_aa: CSVEGLFTGELFF

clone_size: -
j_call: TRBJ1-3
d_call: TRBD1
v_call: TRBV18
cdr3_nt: TGTGCCAGCTCACCAAGGGGACAGATCTCTGGAAACACCATATATTTT
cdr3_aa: CASSPRGQISGNTIYF

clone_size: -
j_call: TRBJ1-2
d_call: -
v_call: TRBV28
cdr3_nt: TGTGCCAGCAGTACCGGAGGGAGGTTTGGCTACACCTTC
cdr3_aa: CASSTGGRFGYTF

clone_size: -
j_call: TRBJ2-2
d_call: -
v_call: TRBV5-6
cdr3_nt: TGTGCCAGCAGCCTGAACTACGGGGAGCTGTTTTTT
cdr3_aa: CASSLNYGELFF

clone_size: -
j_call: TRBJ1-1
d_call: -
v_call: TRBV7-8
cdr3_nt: TGTGCCAGCAGCAGCCGACGAATGAGGACGACGGGGTCTGAAGCTTTCTTT
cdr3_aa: CASSSRRMRTTGSEAFF

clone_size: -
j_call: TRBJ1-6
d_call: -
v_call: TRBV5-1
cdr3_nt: TGCGCCAGCTCCGGGGGGGGTAATTCACCCCTCCACTTT
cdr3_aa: CASSGGGNSPLHF

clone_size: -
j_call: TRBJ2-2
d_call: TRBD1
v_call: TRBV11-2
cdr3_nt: TGTGCCAGCAGCCCAAGACAGGGGGGATCCGGGGAGCTGTTTTTT
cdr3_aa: CASSPRQGGSGELFF

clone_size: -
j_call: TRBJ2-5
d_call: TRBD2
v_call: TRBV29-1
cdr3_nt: TGCAGCGTTAGGGAGGGCTCGGAGACCCAGTACTTC
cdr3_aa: CSVREGSETQYF

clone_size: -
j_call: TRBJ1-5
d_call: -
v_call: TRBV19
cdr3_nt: TGTGCCAGTAGTATAGTCGGGGGAAGACTGGGTCAGCCCCAGCATTTT
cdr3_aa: CASSIVGGRLGQPQHF

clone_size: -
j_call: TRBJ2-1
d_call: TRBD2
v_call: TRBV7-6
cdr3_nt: TGTGCCAGCAGCTCTACTAGCGGAGCAGGTGAGCAGTTCTTC
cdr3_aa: CASSSTSGAGEQFF

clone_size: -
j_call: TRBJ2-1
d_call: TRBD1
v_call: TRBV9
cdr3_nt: TGTGCCAGCAGCGCCTCCGGACAGGGGGGCTACAATGAGCAGTTCTTC
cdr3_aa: CASSASGQGGYNEQFF

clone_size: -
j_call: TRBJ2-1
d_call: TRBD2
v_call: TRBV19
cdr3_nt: TGTGCCAGTAGTATAGTCCCTAGCGGGATTCAGTACAATGAGCAGTTCTTC
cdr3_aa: CASSIVPSGIQYNEQFF

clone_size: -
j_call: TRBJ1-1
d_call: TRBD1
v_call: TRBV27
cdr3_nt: TGTGCCAGCAGTTTAGAGCTCGGGACAGGGGTACGGGGCACTGAAGCTTTCTTT
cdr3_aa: CASSLELGTGVRGTEAFF

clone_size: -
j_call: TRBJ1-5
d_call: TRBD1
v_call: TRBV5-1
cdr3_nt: TGCGCCAGCAGCTTGGCGGGACAGGGGGCGGGTGAGCCCCAGCATTTT
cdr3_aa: CASSLAGQGAGEPQHF

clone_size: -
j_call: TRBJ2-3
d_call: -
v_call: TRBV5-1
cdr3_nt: TGCGCCAGCAGCTTGGAGAGCGAGAAAGATACGCAGTATTTT
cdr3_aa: CASSLESEKDTQYF

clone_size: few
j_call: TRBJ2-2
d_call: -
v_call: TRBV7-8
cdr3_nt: TGTGCCAGCAGCTTAGACAGGGTGAACACCGGGGAGCTGTTTTTT
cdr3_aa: CASSLDRVNTGELFF

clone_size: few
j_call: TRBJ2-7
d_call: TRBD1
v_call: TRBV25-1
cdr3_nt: TGTGCCAGCAGCTTCCGGGACAGGGGTTACGAGCAGTACTTC
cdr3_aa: CASSFRDRGYEQYF

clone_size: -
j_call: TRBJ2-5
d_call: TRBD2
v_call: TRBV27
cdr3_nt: TGTGCCAGCAGTTTATCCAGGCTAACGCGGGGGGAGACCCAGTACTTC
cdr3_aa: CASSLSRLTRGETQYF

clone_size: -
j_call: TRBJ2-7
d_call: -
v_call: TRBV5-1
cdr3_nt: TGCGCCAGCAGCTTGGAACTACGGGACGAGCAGTACTTC
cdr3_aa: CASSLELRDEQYF

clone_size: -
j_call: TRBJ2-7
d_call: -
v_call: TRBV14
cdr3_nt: TGTGCCAGCAGCCTCAGGGGCTCCGACGAGCAGTACTTC
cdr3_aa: CASSLRGSDEQYF

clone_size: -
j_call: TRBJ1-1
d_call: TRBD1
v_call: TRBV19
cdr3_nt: TGTGCCAGTAGTATACTGCGACAGGGCGCCGGGAACACTGAAGCTTTCTTT
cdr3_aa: CASSILRQGAGNTEAFF

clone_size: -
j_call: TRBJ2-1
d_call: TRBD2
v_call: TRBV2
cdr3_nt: TGTGCCAGCAGCTCCCTACCGGGGACTAGGGCCTACAATGAGCAGTTCTTC
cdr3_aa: CASSSLPGTRAYNEQFF

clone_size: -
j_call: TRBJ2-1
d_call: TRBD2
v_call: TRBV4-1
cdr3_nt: TGCGCCAGCAGCCGCCTAGCGGGAGGATGGAATGAGCAGTTCTTC
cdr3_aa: CASSRLAGGWNEQFF

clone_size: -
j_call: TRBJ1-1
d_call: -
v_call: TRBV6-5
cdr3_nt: TGTGCCAGCAGCCCCTTTCGAGGAAACACTGAAGCTTTCTTT
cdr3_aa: CASSPFRGNTEAFF

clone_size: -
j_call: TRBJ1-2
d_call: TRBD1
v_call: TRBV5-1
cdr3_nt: TGCGCCAGCAGCTTGACCGGGACAGGGGCGGATGGCTACACCTTC
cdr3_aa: CASSLTGTGADGYTF